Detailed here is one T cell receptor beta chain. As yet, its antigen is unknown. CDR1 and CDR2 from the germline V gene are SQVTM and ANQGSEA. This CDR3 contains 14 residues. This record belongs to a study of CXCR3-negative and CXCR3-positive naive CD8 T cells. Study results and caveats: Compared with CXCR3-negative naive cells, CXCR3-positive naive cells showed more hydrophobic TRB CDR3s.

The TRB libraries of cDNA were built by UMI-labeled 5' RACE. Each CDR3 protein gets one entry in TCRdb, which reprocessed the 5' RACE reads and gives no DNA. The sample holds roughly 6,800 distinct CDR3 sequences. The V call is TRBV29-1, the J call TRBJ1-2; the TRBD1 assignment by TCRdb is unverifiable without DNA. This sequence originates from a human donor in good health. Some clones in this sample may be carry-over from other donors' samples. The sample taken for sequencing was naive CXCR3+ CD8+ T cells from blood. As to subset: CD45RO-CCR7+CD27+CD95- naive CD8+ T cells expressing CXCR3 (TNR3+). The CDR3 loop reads CSVWSGGAYYGYTF.